The T cell receptor (beta chain) under discussion was sequenced for a study of cytomegalovirus exposure and HLA in healthy donors. This clone was picked up a small number of times. The antigen is unknown. The PCR was carried out with 60 Vbeta primers and 13 Jbeta primers. Some clones are missing from TCRdb's copy, which holds only in-frame ones; the method was immunoSEQ multiplex PCR. The table has 150,000 to 200,000 clones, 75% to 80% seen once. Per germline, CDR1 LNHDA and CDR2 SQIVND (reference sequence). The CDR3 spans 16 residues. J lost 2 bases, V lost 5 bases, and 5 bases had no gene match. Study results and caveats: Despite most TCR sequences being rare, some public TCRs occurred in many donors.

The chain joins TRBV19 to TRBJ2-5, with 13 bases matching TRBD2. Sequencing was performed on PBMCs. This receptor was taken from a woman aged 50 to 65 in good health and CMV-seropositive. CDR3 coding DNA: TGTGCCAGTAGTGCAATGGGACTAGCGGGGCAAGAGACCCAGTACTTC. Encoded protein: CASSAMGLAGQETQYF.